These 32 T cell receptor beta chains originate from one sample sequenced in a study of T cell repertoires in cytomegalovirus infection. Each CDR3 protein gets one entry after TCRdb re-called the reads with MiXCR. The sample includes roughly 600,000 distinct CDR3 sequences, 20% to 25% of them seen just once. Sequenced: CD8+ T cells from PBMCs. The receptors come from a human donor in good health (CMV status not recorded). Some clones in this sample may be carry-over from other donors' samples.

This clonotype occurred a few times. This chain links TRBV20-1 with TRBJ2-2, with 8 positions matching TRBD1. There are 12 residues in the CDR3. Looked up from germline, CDR1 is DFQATT and CDR2 is SNEGSKA (reference sequence). J gave up 7 bases and V 7 bases, and 5 bases lay outside the gene matches. CDR3 sequence: CSGTGIIGELFF. DNA for the CDR3: TGCAGTGGGACAGGGATAATCGGGGAGCTGTTTTTT.

The sample holds many counts of this clonotype. The rearrangement joins TRBV7-8 to TRBJ1-1; D is uncertain. CDR1 is SGHVS, CDR2 FQNEAQ, per germline. The CDR3 runs 14 residues. V lost 4 bases and J 3 bases, leaving 12 bases between the germline ends. The CDR3 coding sequence is TGTGCCAGCAGCTCGCTATCCGTGGACACTGAAGCTTTCTTT. Its protein product is CASSSLSVDTEAFF.

This clonotype came up many times. The chain employs TRBV7-2 and TRBJ1-1, with a weak D call TRBD1 (6 bases). The CDR3 length is 15 residues. Trimming took 7 bases from V and 4 from J, leaving 19 bases between them. Germline V gene sequence: CDR1 SGHTA, CDR2 FQGNSA. CDR3 region: CASTSLGEGVTEAFF. The CDR3 bases are TGTGCCAGCACCTCCTTAGGGGAGGGGGTCACTGAAGCTTTCTTT.

Only a few counts were recorded for this clonotype. The chain joins TRBV9 to TRBJ2-5; 8 bases agree with TRBD2. Germline trimming cut 3 bases from V and 2 bases from J; bases unmatched to any gene: 12. This CDR3 contains 17 residues. Germline V gene sequence: CDR1 SGDLS, CDR2 YYNGEE. The CDR3 DNA follows: TGTGCCAGCAGCGGAGGGACCGGGACTAGTGCACAAGAGACCCAGTACTTC. Its translation: CASSGGTGTSAQETQYF.

For this clonotype: At one of its ends the junction is not consistent with the germline gene, which may arise from a read error. This chain links TRBV27 with TRBJ2-3, with D perhaps matching TRBD2 (5 bases). The germline V gene has CDR1 MNHEY and CDR2 SMNVEV (reference sequence). The CDR3 consists of 14 residues. CDR3: CASSSVAYTDTQYF. The CDR3 coding sequence is TGTGCCAGCAGTTCTGTAGCGTACACAGATACGCAATATTTT.

This clonotype came up many times. The chain is built from TRBV10-3 and TRBJ1-4, with D possibly matching TRBD1 (6 bases). The CDR3 totals 15 residues. V was clipped by 3 bases and J by 3 bases, with 11 bases between them. CDR1 and CDR2 from the germline V gene are ENHRY and SYGVKD. CDR3 sequence reads: CAISETGQPNEKLFF. In DNA, the CDR3 is TGTGCCATCAGTGAAACAGGACAGCCTAATGAAAAACTGTTTTTT.

This clonotype appeared a few times. V usage is TRBV7-9 and J usage is TRBJ2-3; D may be TRBD2 (6 bases). V gave up 1 base and J gave up 5 bases, with 10 bases separating them. Per germline, CDR1 SEHNR and CDR2 FQNEAQ (reference sequence). The length of the CDR3 is 14 residues. The CDR3 nucleotides read TGTGCCAGCAGCTTAGGGAGGAGGGGAGATACGCAGTATTTT. Protein product: CASSLGRRGDTQYF.

In its sample, this clonotype was seen a few times. The genes are TRBV7-9 and TRBJ2-2; D remains unclear. The length of the CDR3 is 13 residues. V shed 5 bases and J shed 5 bases, with 9 bases lying between them. Germline V gene lookup returns CDR1 SEHNR and CDR2 FQNEAQ (reference sequence). For the CDR3, the DNA is TGTGCCAGCAGCGGCAAGGGAACCGGGGAGCTGTTTTTT. This encodes CASSGKGTGELFF.

The chain is built from TRBV12-3 or TRBV12-4 and TRBJ2-7; perhaps D is TRBD1 or TRBD2 (6 bases each). This CDR3 region has 13 residues. Trimming removed 3 bases from V and 5 bases from J, with 11 bases in between. This chain's CDR3 is CASSFGGEDEQYV. CDR3 coding DNA: TGTGCCAGCAGTTTCGGGGGCGAGGACGAGCAGTACGTC.

The rearrangement links TRBV12-3 or TRBV12-4 to TRBJ2-1; 14 bases align to TRBD2. The CDR3 extends over 17 amino acids. V was pared by 5 bases and J by 5 bases, with 8 bases of the junction left unmatched. The CDR3 spells CASSLKGLAGGDNEQFF. Here the CDR3 DNA reads TGTGCCAGCAGTCTTAAAGGACTAGCGGGGGGAGACAATGAGCAGTTCTTC.

The rearrangement uses TRBV20-1 and TRBJ1-5; 9 nucleotides agree with TRBD1. There are 16 residues in the CDR3. Trimming cost V 1 base and J 4 bases; bases outside gene matches: 8. CDR1 DFQATT and CDR2 SNEGSKA come from the germline V gene (reference sequence). This chain's CDR3 is CSARGSWTGENQPQHF. In DNA, the CDR3 is TGCAGTGCTAGAGGGTCCTGGACAGGGGAAAATCAGCCCCAGCATTTT.

About this clonotype: Being one base from a much bigger clone, this may be a read error. V gene TRBV7-9 combines with J gene TRBJ2-2; no clear D. There are 16 residues in the CDR3. Trimming shortened V by 6 bases and J by 3 bases, and 17 bases separated the two germline ends. Germline-derived CDR1 and CDR2 are SEHNR and FQNEAQ (reference sequence). The CDR3 reads CASRQPRQWDTGELFF. The DNA of the CDR3 is TGTGCCAGCAGACAACCGCGGCAGTGGGACACCGGGGAGCTGTTTTTT.

The chain has TRBV12-3 or TRBV12-4 and TRBJ1-1; D remains unclear. The CDR3 has 12 amino acids. Trimming pared 3 bases from V and 10 bases from J, leaving 12 bases between. The CDR3 nucleotides read TGTGCCAGCAGTTTTGAAGTGCTAGGAGCTTTCTTT. The encoded protein is CASSFEVLGAFF.

The chain employs TRBV14 and TRBJ2-7, with TRBD1 matching 8 bases. J was trimmed by 3 bases and V by 3 bases; bases with no gene match: 4. Germline V gene sequence: CDR1 SGHDN, CDR2 FVKESK. CDR3 length: 14 amino acids. CDR3 nucleotide sequence: TGTGCCAGCAGCCATATAGACAGGGGCTACGAGCAGTACTTC. Protein sequence: CASSHIDRGYEQYF.

This clonotype was seen a few times. The gene calls are TRBV28 and TRBJ2-7; 11 bases agree with TRBD1. V trimming: 5 bases; J trimming: 0 bases; junction bases outside the gene matches: 6. Germline loops: CDR1 MDHEN, CDR2 SYDVKM. The CDR3 sequence is 16 residues long. The CDR3 protein is CASSLTGTGGSYEQYV. The CDR3 DNA reads TGTGCCAGCAGTCTAACCGGGACAGGGGGCTCCTACGAGCAGTACGTC.

This clonotype was recorded many times. J is TRBJ2-3 and V is TRBV6-1; unclear D gene. The germline V gene has CDR1 MNHNS and CDR2 SASEGT. This CDR3 is 15 amino acids long. V was shortened by 1 base and J by 3 bases, with 11 bases between the two germline ends. This chain's CDR3 is CASSEGQYPTDTQYF. The CDR3 coding sequence is TGTGCCAGCAGTGAAGGGCAGTACCCGACAGATACGCAGTATTTT.

The chain joins TRBV27 to TRBJ1-2; D gene uncertain. Germline CDR1 MNHEY, CDR2 SMNVEV (reference sequence). V lost 1 base and J lost 2, with 11 bases in between. CDR3 length: 15 amino acids. CDR3 nucleotides: TGTGCCAGCAGTTTATATTCAGGATCCAACTATGGCTACACCTTC. This codes for CASSLYSGSNYGYTF.

This rearrangement joins TRBV6-2 or TRBV6-3 to TRBJ2-5, with TRBD1 identical over 12 bases. CDR3 length equals 15 residues. Losses at the gene ends were 6 bases for V and 4 bases for J; bases not matched to a gene: 6. CDR1 is MNHEY and CDR2 is SVGEGT in the germline V gene. CDR3 DNA: TGTGCCAGCAGCTGGGACAGGGGGCTAAGAGAGACCCAGTACTTC. This gives the protein CASSWDRGLRETQYF.

This clonotype was detected ten times or more. V usage is TRBV4-2 and J usage is TRBJ2-3; tentative D call: TRBD2 (7 bases). Germline-derived CDR1 and CDR2 are LGHNA and YNFKEQ. The CDR3 covers 15 residues. Trimming removed 1 base at V and 2 bases at J, with 10 bases between. CDR3 DNA: TGTGCCAGCAGCCAAGGCGGGGGCGACACAGATACGCAGTATTTT. Translation: CASSQGGGDTDTQYF.

This clonotype was observed many times. V and J are TRBV27 and TRBJ2-7, with D possibly matching TRBD2 (6 bases). This CDR3 region has 14 residues. The germline V gene encodes CDR1 MNHEY and CDR2 SMNVEV (reference sequence). V was clipped by 6 bases and J by 4 bases, with 16 bases between them. CDR3 DNA: TGTGCCAGCAGCCCCGGTACGGGACTGTACGAGCAGTACTTC. Translated: CASSPGTGLYEQYF.

The table lists this clonotype with a few counts. DNA of the CDR3: TGTGCCAGCAGTTCTGAGACAGAAGGTGAAAAACTGTTTTTT. It specifies CASSSETEGEKLFF. V usage is TRBV6-1 and J usage is TRBJ1-4; possibly TRBD1 for D (5 bases). This CDR3 contains 14 residues. Germline V gene data show CDR1 as MNHNS and CDR2 as SASEGT. V was clipped by 5 bases and J by 7 bases, with 14 bases between them.

This clonotype was seen repeatedly, ten times or more. This chain uses TRBV7-9 with TRBJ1-2; no clear D. CDR3 length: 13 residues. In germline, CDR1 is SEHNR, CDR2 FQNEAQ (reference sequence). Trimming took off 1 base at V and 2 bases at J, with 5 bases between the two ends. The CDR3: CASSLGRNYGYTF. The DNA of the CDR3 is TGTGCCAGCAGCTTAGGGCGGAACTATGGCTACACCTTC.

The V call is TRBV7-9, the J call TRBJ2-7; 11 bases are a match to TRBD2. Germline assignment: CDR1 SEHNR and CDR2 FQNEAQ (reference sequence). The CDR3 has 16 amino acids. The junction had 6 bases not matched to a gene; V was cut back by 5 bases and J by 0 bases. CDR3 DNA: TGTGCCAGCAGCCCCCGACTAGCGGGGAACTCCTACGAGCAGTACGTC. Translation gives CASSPRLAGNSYEQYV.

The V and J genes are TRBV6-2 or TRBV6-3 and TRBJ1-1, with a weak D call TRBD1 (6 bases). The CDR3 is 13 amino acids. The germline V gene has CDR1 MNHEY and CDR2 SVGEGT. V was shortened by 8 bases and J by 0 bases, with 10 bases between the two germline ends. In DNA, the CDR3 is TGTGCCAGCGGGCGGACAGTGAACACTGAAGCTTTCTTT. Its protein is CASGRTVNTEAFF.

This clonotype came up a few times. The chain uses TRBV7-9 and TRBJ1-3; D not certain. Trimming stripped 0 bases from V and 3 bases from J, with 6 bases between. The germline gives CDR1 SEHNR, CDR2 FQNEAQ (reference sequence). This CDR3 contains 14 residues. The DNA of the CDR3 is TGTGCCAGCAGCTTAGCGGTTTTTGGAAACACCATATATTTT. This gives the protein CASSLAVFGNTIYF.

This chain links TRBV29-1 with TRBJ1-2; TRBD1 matches at 9 bases. The CDR3 loop spans 13 amino acids. V lost 6 bases and J lost 5; bases outside the gene matches: 7. CDR1 is SQVTM, CDR2 ANQGSEA, per germline. DNA for the CDR3: TGCAGCGTCTACCGGGACAGGGAGTATGGCTACACCTTC. This codes for CSVYRDREYGYTF.

The chain has TRBV6-8 and TRBJ1-2; tentative D call: TRBD1 (5 bases). V lost 2 bases and J lost 3, with 13 bases in between. The CDR3 is 15 residues long. Germline V CDR1 and CDR2: MNHGY, SAAAGT. The DNA for the CDR3 is TGTGCCAGCAGTTACGGAGACAGACTGTACTATGGCTACACCTTC. Residues: CASSYGDRLYYGYTF.

In its sample, this clonotype was seen a few times. This sequence joins TRBV29-1 and TRBJ1-3; no definite D call. Between the trimmed V and J ends, which lost 0 bases and 0 bases, there was a span of 9 bases. The CDR3 runs 15 residues. Germline CDR1 and CDR2: SQVTM and ANQGSEA. Written as DNA, the CDR3 is TGCAGCGTTGAAGAGGGAAGGGACTCTGGAAACACCATATATTTT. Its protein is CSVEEGRDSGNTIYF. Supplemented by reference TRBV29-1 and TRBJ1-3, the full variable domain reads SAVISQKPSRDICQRGTSLTIQCQVDSQVTMMFWYRQQPGQSLTLIATANQGSEATYESGFVIDKFPISRPNLTFSTLTVSNMSPEDSSIYLCSVEEGRDSGNTIYFGEGSWLTVV.

The rearrangement links TRBV11-2 to TRBJ2-1, with 9 bases fitting TRBD2. The ends lost 0 bases at V and 6 bases at J; junction bases unmatched: 9. CDR1 is SGHAT and CDR2 is FQNNGV in the germline V gene. This CDR3 is 17 amino acids long. The CDR3 protein is CASSLDSGGPPFNEQFF. DNA for the CDR3: TGTGCCAGCAGCTTAGATAGCGGGGGCCCCCCGTTCAATGAGCAGTTCTTC.

This clonotype was counted at least ten times. The chain employs TRBV7-6 and TRBJ2-1; D uncertain. With 1 base removed from V and 0 bases from J, the gap between germline ends came to 10 bases. Germline V gene lookup returns CDR1 SGHVS and CDR2 FNYEAQ. The CDR3 consists of 16 residues. The CDR3 protein is CASSLVAYSSYNEQFF. The CDR3 bases are TGTGCCAGCAGCTTAGTAGCTTACAGCTCCTACAATGAGCAGTTCTTC.

This clonotype was counted ten times or more. The V and J genes are TRBV7-6 and TRBJ1-3, with D possibly being TRBD1 (6 bases). Deletions cut 1 base from V and 2 bases from J, with 9 bases between. CDR1 and CDR2 from the germline V gene are SGHVS and FNYEAQ. This CDR3 is built from 15 residues. The CDR3 sequence is CASSLDQGPGNTIYF. CDR3 nucleotides: TGTGCCAGCAGCTTAGACCAGGGGCCTGGAAACACCATATATTTT. Full variable domain (outside the CDR3, taken from reference TRBV7-6 and TRBJ1-3): GAGVSQSPRYKVTKRGQDVALRCDPISGHVSLYWYRQALGQGPEFLTYFNYEAQQDKSGLPNDRFSAERPEGSISTLTIQRTEQRDSAMYRCASSLDQGPGNTIYFGEGSWLTVV.

This clonotype was detected only a few times. The chain links TRBV20-1 to TRBJ1-3; 7 bases agree with TRBD1. Losses at the gene ends were 1 base for V and 0 bases for J; bases not matched to a gene: 9. In germline, CDR1 is DFQATT, CDR2 SNEGSKA (reference sequence). This CDR3 is built from 17 residues. Written as DNA, the CDR3 is TGCAGTGCTAGAGTTACAGGGGTCCCATTCTCTGGAAACACCATATATTTT. It specifies CSARVTGVPFSGNTIYF.